This TCR beta chain was identified during a study of shared clonotypes between healthy human individuals (TCRdb year 2020). For the wider study: A couple of women and a few men aged 18 to 49 years were included in the cohort. To estimate repertoire size and how much clonotype sharing occurs between individuals, the study deeply sequenced the blood TCR repertoires of several healthy adults. Libraries were prepared and TCR repertoires were sequenced by different laboratories using diverse techniques, in order to increase sequencing depth and limit assay-specific biases. Per donor, leukapheresis produced somewhere between about 0.8 and 9 billion PBMCs. Per donor, three plates each were used for CD4 naive and CD4 memory, two for CD8 naive, and one for CD8 memory.

A remark on this clone: Its antigen target is currently unknown. Qualities for individual bases were not recorded, and no much larger clone is one base off.

Donors were healthy HIV-negative adults with no recently reported acute infections or vaccinations. Every donor was a Caucasian adult living in Nashville, Tennessee, USA. CD4+ T cells were enriched by magnetic negative selection, after which naive cells were positively selected on CD45RA and the negative fraction was taken as the memory subset. Blood was collected by leukapheresis, and PBMCs were isolated by Ficoll-Histopaque density gradient centrifugation and then cryopreserved in liquid nitrogen vapor phase. Analytical flow cytometry was used to check the purity and quantity of every magnetically sorted T cell population. Genomic DNA was isolated from every sorted fraction and measured by UV absorbance on a Nanodrop 2000c. Using the deep immunoSEQ assay, TCR CDR3 regions were amplified from genomic DNA by multiplex PCR. Extracted genomic DNA from each cell subset was spread evenly across all wells of several immunoSEQ 96-well plates, with each plate serving as a replicate. Each replicate PCR for sorted subsets received roughly 0.2 ug genomic DNA, equal to about 30,000 T cell genomes. Purified libraries were quantified with a Qubit 3.0 fluorometer, sized on a Bioanalyzer 2100, and re-quantified with the KAPA Library Quantification kit. A separate single-read 150-cycle Illumina NextSeq 550 flow cell was used to sequence each immunoSEQ 96-well plate. Per the source publication's procedure: Because the immunoSEQ output included only junctional sequences and no quality scores, the filtering could not be the same as the filtering used for full-length reads. To assign V/J genes and CDR3, sequences were annotated using PyIR, a Python wrapper for IgBLAST v1.9, with IMGT germline references. Reads were removed for weak V/J assignments (E-value above 1e-6), missing CDR3, stop codons, out-of-frame junctions, or ambiguous translated residues. V3J clonotypes were defined by identical inferred V gene, J gene, and CDR3 amino acid sequence. To compute the percentage overlap between repertoires, the number of shared unique clonotypes was divided by the size of the smaller repertoire. RTK rarefaction, the Chao1 estimator, and Recon v2.1 estimates of unobserved clonotypes were used to assess repertoire richness. For all TCRbeta clonotypes obtained by the gDNA method from a few donors, generation probabilities were computed with OLGA. What TCRdb holds here is the immuneACCESS table cut down to in-frame rearrangements. Part of the clones is not present; checked against another copy, under half of the missing clones reflect an unresolved V gene, and the others are unexplained. V, J and clone size are taken as reported in that table, and D and trimming were inferred from the DNA itself. Within this sample are about 1 million clones, with approximately 72% of them counted one time only. Around 1.5% of the sample lies in the top ten.

Taken from cysteine to phenylalanine, the CDR3 has 13 residues. The read is trimmed to its CDR3 DNA, 39 bases read in frame from base 1. V is shortened by 4 bases, J by 5 bases, and the region joining them spans 8 bases. CDR1 SEHNR and CDR2 FQNEAQ are derived from the germline V gene (reference sequence). Study-wide conclusions, independent of this receptor: Approximately 5% of naive CD4, 3.5% of naive CD8, around 2.3% of memory CD4, and about 0.4% of memory CD8 clonotypes were shared across several donors. Higher generation probabilities were observed for clonotypes shared by all four sorted-subset donors than for non-shared clonotypes. Estimated clonotype richness was generally larger for naive than for memory subsets. Rarefaction of sorted-subset datasets indicated incomplete sequencing despite the large sequencing depth. Pairwise subsampling led to the expectation that sequencing depth would affect the degree of clonotype sharing among donors. Only blood was sampled, and tissue TCR repertoires likely differ from those in blood. Because the study included only a small number of donors, the genetic and exposure-history diversity represented was limited.

The sample was memory CD4+ T cells sorted from blood. According to the study, the label for this sample's cell subset or site signals: CD45RA-negative fraction. The chain was built from TRBV7-9 and TRBJ1-4; a tentative D call is TRBD1 (5 bases match). This sequence was found in a man between 18 and 35 years old in good health. CDR3 reads: CASSSGPNEKLFF. The DNA sequence is as follows: TGTGCCAGCAGCTCGGGACCAAATGAAAAACTGTTTTTT.